The 10 T cell receptor beta chains in this list originate from one sample, sequenced in a study of cytomegalovirus exposure and HLA in healthy donors. Repertoires were generated with immunoSEQ multiplex PCR, while TCRdb's copy carries only in-frame clones and drops some. The sample gives 100,000 to 120,000 clones, roughly 88% of which show up once; over 1.3% is in the top ten. The source material was PBMCs. The receptors stem from a young woman in good health and CMV-seropositive.

CDR3 DNA: TGTGCCATCAGTGATCTCCCCGTCGGGGACAATGAGCAGTTCTTC. Translating it yields CAISDLPVGDNEQFF. The chain employs TRBV10-3 and TRBJ2-1, with TRBD2 as a possible D gene (5 bases). CDR1 is ENHRY, CDR2 SYGVKD, per germline. The ends were cut back, 3 bases at V and 5 bases at J, with 14 bases in the middle. The CDR3 spans 15 residues.

The genes are TRBV13 and TRBJ2-3, with D perhaps matching TRBD2 (5 bases). Germline V gene lookup returns CDR1 PRHDT and CDR2 FYEKMQ (reference sequence). This CDR3 region has 15 residues. The ends were cut back, 4 bases at V and 1 base at J, with 12 bases in the middle. The CDR3 loop reads CASSSRTSGTDTQYF. In DNA, the CDR3 is TGTGCCAGCAGCTCCCGGACTTCCGGCACAGATACGCAGTATTTT. Variable domain in full (rest from reference TRBV13 and TRBJ2-3): AAGVIQSPRHLIKEKRETATLKCYPIPRHDTVYWYQQGPGQDPQFLISFYEKMQSDKGSIPDRFSAQQFSDYHSELNMSSLELGDSALYFCASSSRTSGTDTQYFGPGTRLTVL.

The rearrangement links TRBV4-1 to TRBJ2-1; 7 nucleotides agree with TRBD2. The CDR3 has 15 residues. The germline V gene encodes CDR1 MGHRA and CDR2 YSYEKL. Germline trimming cut 0 bases from V and 8 bases from J; bases unmatched to any gene: 7. Here the CDR3 reads CASSQDRRGGDEQFF. Here the CDR3 DNA reads TGCGCCAGCAGCCAAGATAGGCGGGGAGGGGATGAGCAGTTCTTC.

This sequence joins TRBV11-2 and TRBJ2-7, with TRBD1 as a possible D gene (6 bases). Trimming took off 1 base at V and 2 bases at J, with 12 bases between the two ends. This CDR3 has 15 residues. In germline, CDR1 is SGHAT, CDR2 FQNNGV. This CDR3 is CASSLGAGVPYEQYF. CDR3 sequence (DNA): TGTGCCAGCAGCTTAGGGGCAGGGGTTCCCTACGAGCAGTACTTC.

The chain combines TRBV5-1 with TRBJ2-3; 11 bases align to TRBD2. CDR3 size: 15 residues. V lost 0 bases to trimming and J lost 3 bases; unmatched junction nucleotides: 0. Looked up from germline, CDR1 is SGHRS and CDR2 is YFSETQ. CDR3: CASSLGLAGTDTQYF. CDR3 DNA: TGCGCCAGCAGCTTGGGACTAGCGGGAACAGATACGCAGTATTTT. Together with reference TRBV5-1 and TRBJ2-3, the CDR3 gives the full variable domain: KAGVTQTPRYLIKTRGQQVTLSCSPISGHRSVSWYQQTPGQGLQFLFEYFSETQRNKGNFPGRFSGRQFSNSRSEMNVSTLELGDSALYLCASSLGLAGTDTQYFGPGTRLTVL.

The chain combines TRBV7-9 with TRBJ1-1, with 10 positions matching TRBD1. Germline trimming cut 5 bases from V and 7 bases from J; bases unmatched to any gene: 7. This CDR3 region has 14 residues. Germline V gene lookup returns CDR1 SEHNR and CDR2 FQNEAQ (reference sequence). CDR3 bases: TGTGCCAGCAGCATGACAGGGGGCTGGGGTGAAGCTTTCTTT. This sequence encodes CASSMTGGWGEAFF.

The chain uses TRBV4-1 and TRBJ1-5, with D tentatively TRBD1 (6 bases). From germline, CDR1 is MGHRA and CDR2 YSYEKL. The V end was cut by 0 bases, the J end by 0 bases, with 15 bases between. CDR3 length equals 18 residues. CDR3 nucleotides: TGCGCCAGCAGCCAAGATCTGCAGGGGACATATAGCAATCAGCCCCAGCATTTT. This codes for CASSQDLQGTYSNQPQHF.

The genes are TRBV5-6 and TRBJ2-2; 11 bases line up with TRBD1. This CDR3 comprises 15 residues. J lost 5 bases, V lost 4 bases, and 4 bases had no gene match. CDR1 SGHDT and CDR2 YYEEEE come from the germline V gene. CDR3 nucleotide sequence: TGTGCCAGCAGCGGGGGACAGGGGGAGACCGGGGAGCTGTTTTTT. It translates to CASSGGQGETGELFF.

As DNA, the CDR3 is TGTGCCTGGAGTGTACCATGGGGCAGAGCTAACTATGGCTACACCTTC. It codes for CAWSVPWGRANYGYTF. J is TRBJ1-2 and V is TRBV30, with D possibly TRBD1 on 5 matching bases. CDR1 is GTSNPN and CDR2 is SVGIG in the germline V gene (reference sequence). Between the trimmed V and J ends, which lost 0 bases and 0 bases, there was a span of 14 bases. This CDR3 region has 16 residues.

The rearrangement links TRBV4-3 to TRBJ2-1, with 13 bases lining up with TRBD2. CDR1 and CDR2 (germline): LGHNA, YSLEER. J gave up 12 bases and V 1 base, and 9 bases lay outside the gene matches. This CDR3 is built from 16 residues. The CDR3 coding sequence is TGCGCCAGCAGCCAAGTGACTAGCGGGAGGCTTTCAGGGCAGTTCTTC. This gives the protein CASSQVTSGRLSGQFF.